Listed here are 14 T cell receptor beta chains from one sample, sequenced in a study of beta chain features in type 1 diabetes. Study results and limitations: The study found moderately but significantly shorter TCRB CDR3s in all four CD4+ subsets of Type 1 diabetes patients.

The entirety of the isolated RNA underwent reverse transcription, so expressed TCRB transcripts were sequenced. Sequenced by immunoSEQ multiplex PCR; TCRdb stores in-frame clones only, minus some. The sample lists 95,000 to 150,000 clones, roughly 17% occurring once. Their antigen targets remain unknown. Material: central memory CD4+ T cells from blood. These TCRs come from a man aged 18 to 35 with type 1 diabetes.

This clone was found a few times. CDR3 DNA: TGTGCCAGCAGTGGACAGGGGGCTGGGGCCAACGTCCTGACTTTC. Its translation is CASSGQGAGANVLTF. The chain employs TRBV2 and TRBJ2-6, with 9 bases matching TRBD1. The CDR3 length is 15 residues. CDR1 and CDR2 (germline): SNHLY, FYNNEI. V was clipped by 4 bases and J by 2 bases; unmatched bases: 0.

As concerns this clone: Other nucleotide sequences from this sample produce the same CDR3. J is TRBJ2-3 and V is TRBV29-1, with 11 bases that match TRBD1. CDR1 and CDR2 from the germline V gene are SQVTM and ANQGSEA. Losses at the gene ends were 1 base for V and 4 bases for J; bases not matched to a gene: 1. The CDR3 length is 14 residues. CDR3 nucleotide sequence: TGCAGCGTTGAAGGGGGACAGGGGGCAGATACGCAGTATTTT. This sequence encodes CSVEGGQGADTQYF.

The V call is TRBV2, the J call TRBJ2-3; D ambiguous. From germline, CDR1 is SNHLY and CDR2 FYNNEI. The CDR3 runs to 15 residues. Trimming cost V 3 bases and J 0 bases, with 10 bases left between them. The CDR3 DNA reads TGTGCCAGCAGTGAGAGGTTACCTAGCACAGATACGCAGTATTTT. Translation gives CASSERLPSTDTQYF.

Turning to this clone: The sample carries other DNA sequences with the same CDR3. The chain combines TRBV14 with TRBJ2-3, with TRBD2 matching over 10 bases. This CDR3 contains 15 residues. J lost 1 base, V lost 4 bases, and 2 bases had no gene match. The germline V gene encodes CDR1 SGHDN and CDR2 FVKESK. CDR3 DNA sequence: TGTGCCAGCAGCCCTGGGACTAGCGGCACAGATACGCAGTATTTT. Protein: CASSPGTSGTDTQYF. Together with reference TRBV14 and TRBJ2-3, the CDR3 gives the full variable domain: EAGVTQFPSHSVIEKGQTVTLRCDPISGHDNLYWYRRVMGKEIKFLLHFVKESKQDESGMPNNRFLAERTGGTYSTLKVQPAELEDSGVYFCASSPGTSGTDTQYFGPGTRLTVL.

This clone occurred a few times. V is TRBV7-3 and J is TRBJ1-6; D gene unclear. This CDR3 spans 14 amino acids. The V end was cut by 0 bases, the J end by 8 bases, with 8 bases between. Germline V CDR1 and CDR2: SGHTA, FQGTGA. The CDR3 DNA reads TGTGCCAGCAGCTTAACCGGGGAGGATTCACCCCTCCACTTT. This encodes CASSLTGEDSPLHF.

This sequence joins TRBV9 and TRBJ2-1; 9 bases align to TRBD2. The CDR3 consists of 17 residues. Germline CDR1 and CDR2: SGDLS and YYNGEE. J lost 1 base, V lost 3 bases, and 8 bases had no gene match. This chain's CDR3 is CASSAGASGASYNEQFF. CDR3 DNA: TGTGCCAGCAGCGCAGGGGCTAGCGGGGCATCCTACAATGAGCAGTTCTTC.

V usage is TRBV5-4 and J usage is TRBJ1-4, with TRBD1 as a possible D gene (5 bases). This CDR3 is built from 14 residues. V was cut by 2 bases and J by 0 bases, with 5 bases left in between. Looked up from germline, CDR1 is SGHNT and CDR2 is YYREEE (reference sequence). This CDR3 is CASSLQATNEKLFF. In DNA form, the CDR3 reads TGTGCCAGCAGCTTACAGGCAACTAATGAAAAACTGTTTTTT. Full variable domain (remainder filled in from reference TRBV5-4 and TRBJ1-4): ETGVTQSPTHLIKTRGQQVTLRCSSQSGHNTVSWYQQALGQGPQFIFQYYREEENGRGNFPPRFSGLQFPNYSSELNVNALELDDSALYLCASSLQATNEKLFFGSGTQLSVL.

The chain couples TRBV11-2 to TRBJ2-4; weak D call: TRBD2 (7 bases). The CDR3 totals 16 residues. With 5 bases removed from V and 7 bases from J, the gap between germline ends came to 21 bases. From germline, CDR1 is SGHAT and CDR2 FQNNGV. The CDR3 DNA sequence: TGTGCCAGCAGCGCGTTACGGGGGGCGAAGAGGAACATTCAGTACTTC. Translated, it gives CASSALRGAKRNIQYF.

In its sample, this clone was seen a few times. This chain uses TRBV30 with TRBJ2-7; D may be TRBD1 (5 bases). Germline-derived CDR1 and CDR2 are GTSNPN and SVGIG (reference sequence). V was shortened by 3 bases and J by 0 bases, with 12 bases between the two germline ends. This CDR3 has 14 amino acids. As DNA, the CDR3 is TGTGCCTGGAGAAGCGCAGGGCACTCCTACGAGCAGTACTTC. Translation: CAWRSAGHSYEQYF.

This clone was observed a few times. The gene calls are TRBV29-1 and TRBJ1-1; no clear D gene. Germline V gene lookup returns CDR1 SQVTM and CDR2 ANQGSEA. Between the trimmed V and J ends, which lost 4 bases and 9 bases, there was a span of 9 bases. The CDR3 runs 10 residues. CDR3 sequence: CSVVEGKAFF. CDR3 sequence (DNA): TGCAGCGTTGTTGAAGGAAAAGCTTTCTTT.

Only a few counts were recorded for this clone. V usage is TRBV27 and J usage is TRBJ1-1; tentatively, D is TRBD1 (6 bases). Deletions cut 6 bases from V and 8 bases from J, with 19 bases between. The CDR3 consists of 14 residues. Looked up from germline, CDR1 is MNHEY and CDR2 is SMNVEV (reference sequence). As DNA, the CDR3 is TGTGCCAGCAGACTCGGGGGGGCGGCACGAGAAGCTTTCTTT. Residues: CASRLGGAAREAFF.

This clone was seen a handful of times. CDR3 sequence: CASSPNAYEQYF. In nucleotides, the CDR3 is TGTGCCAGCAGCCCCAATGCCTACGAGCAGTACTTC. The gene calls are TRBV7-9 and TRBJ2-7; D gene uncertain. Looked up from germline, CDR1 is SEHNR and CDR2 is FQNEAQ (reference sequence). The CDR3 has 12 amino acids. V was clipped by 5 bases and J by 2 bases, with 7 bases between them.

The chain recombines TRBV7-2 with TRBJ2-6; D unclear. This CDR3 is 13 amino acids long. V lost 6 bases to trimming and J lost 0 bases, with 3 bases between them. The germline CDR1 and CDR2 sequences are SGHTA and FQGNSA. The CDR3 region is CASRASGANVLTF. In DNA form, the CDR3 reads TGTGCCAGCAGGGCCTCTGGGGCCAACGTCCTGACTTTC.

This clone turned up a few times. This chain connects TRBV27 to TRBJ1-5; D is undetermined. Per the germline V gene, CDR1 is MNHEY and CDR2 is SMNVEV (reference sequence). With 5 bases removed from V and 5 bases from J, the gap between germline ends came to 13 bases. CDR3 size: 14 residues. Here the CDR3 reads CASSPYGRDQPQHF. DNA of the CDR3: TGTGCCAGCAGTCCCTACGGAAGGGATCAGCCCCAGCATTTT.